This T cell receptor (beta chain) was captured by sequencing in a study of regulatory T cells in long-lasting Graves disease (dated by TCRdb to the early 2020s). Notes on the research overall: Persistent Graves' disease was defined as persistently positive TSH receptor autoantibodies together with antithyroid drug treatment for over 5 years. Patients with persistent Graves' disease were compared with patients with newly diagnosed Graves' disease using TCR sequencing and RNA sequencing of peripheral blood. On average, persistent Graves' disease patients in the clinical cohort had been on antithyroid drugs for about 10 years. A total of approximately 35 samples underwent TCR sequencing: about 13 from persistent and about 20 from newly diagnosed Graves' disease patients. The study took place in China and was registered as a clinical trial.

To prepare the library, multiplex PCR was applied. Instrument on record: Illumina HiSeq 4000. To build TCR beta libraries, CDR3 regions were amplified by Arm-PCR using iRepertoire HTBI primers. PCR products were gel purified before sequencing. The source study handled its data this way. Gene usage analysis of CDR3 amino acid clonotypes used the 55 to 65 TRBV and 14 to 15 TRBJ segments found across samples. COPE and FqMerger were used to merge filtered high-quality paired reads into contigs. BLAST was used to align contigs to IMGT TRBV, TRBD and TRBJ reference genes, with CDR3 defined following IMGT. Any clonotype with a frequency above 0.1% was counted as a highly expanded clone. Shannon entropy served as the measure of repertoire diversity, while the Gini coefficient captured V-J evenness. Public clonotypes were defined as clonotypes shared by more than one individual. The public reads were reprocessed in TCRdb via fastp at Q25 and MiXCR, keeping in-frame beta chains. Merged by CDR3 protein, the rows form single entries marked with the most common genes and DNA. Here the V and J calls rest on TCRdb's processing, not on the authors' analysis. The sample table lists around 400,000 distinct CDR3 sequences, 23% of them with a count of one. Of the sample, roughly 30% falls within the top ten clones.

Comments on this clonotype: It lacks a known antigen. The sample holds no much larger clone one base away, and base qualities are not on file.

Study-level results and caveats: The authors noted that the small sample size was a limitation that may lower accuracy. Peripheral blood alone was examined, since thyroid tissue, which constituted the primary lesion, could not be accessed. Sequencing and analysis were limited to the TCR beta chain. Patients with persistent disease shared more public clonotypes (about 2,700) than newly diagnosed patients did (966). Lower TCR Shannon entropy and fewer highly expanded clones were observed in persistent Graves' disease patients than in newly diagnosed patients, which suggested clonal expansion.

The meaning of the sample's time point label: persistent/refractory GD, antithyroid drugs over 5 years with positive TRAb. For both TCR sequencing and RNA sequencing, RNA was extracted from PBMCs using TRIzol. The diagnosis of Graves' disease was made according to American Thyroid Association guidelines. Patients for the study were recruited at an endocrinology department in Xi'an, China. Each patient gave roughly 8.4 milliliters of peripheral blood, collected in an EDTA anticoagulant tube. PBMCs were isolated by Ficoll Paque Plus density gradient separation without further T cell sorting. An Agilent 2100 Bioanalyzer and agarose gel were used to check RNA quality, while a NanoDrop 2000 measured RNA concentration. The TCR was taken from a female donor with Graves disease. Sequences were derived from peripheral blood mononuclear cells (PBMCs), sampled when the disease was refractory, from a patient treated with antithyroid drugs.

The CDR3 here reads CASSEVDRSEPQHF. The DNA sequence is as follows: TGTGCCAGCAGTGAGGTGGACAGGTCGGAGCCCCAGCATTTT. The chain links TRBV25-1 with TRBJ1-5, with 7 bases matching TRBD1. The germline V and J ends show losses of 3 bases and 8 bases respectively, and no gene match explains 7 bases of the junction. Reading from cysteine to phenylalanine, the CDR3 counts 14 amino acids. The kept DNA is CDR3 alone, 42 bases in frame from the first base. CDR1 MGHDK and CDR2 SYGVNS were looked up in the germline V gene.